One T cell receptor (beta chain) is described in this entry. Antigen: not known. This sample was included in a study of immune characteristics of hereditary and idiopathic chronic pancreatitis. Study findings and constraints: Versus controls, both chronic pancreatitis groups showed increased diversity and reduced clonality. No patients had chronic pancreatitis due to alcohol use. Gene families like TRBV10, TRBV19, TRBV23 and TRBV5 were used differently between subtypes.

Trimming removed 5 bases from V and 7 bases from J; junction bases left unmatched: 9. The CDR3 is 15 residues long. From germline, CDR1 is LNHDA and CDR2 SQIVND (reference sequence). Patients having total pancreatectomy with islet autotransplantation provided the chronic pancreatitis pancreas tissue. Chronic pancreatitis patients in the study lacked known diabetes history. Sequencing was performed with immunoSEQ multiplex PCR; in TCRdb, only in-frame clones are kept and a portion is missing. The sample holds about 9,400 clones, about 85% seen once. This rearrangement joins TRBV19 to TRBJ2-2, with TRBD2 matching over 8 bases. The source is a human donor with chronic pancreatitis. Sequenced sample: pancreas tissue with idiopathic chronic pancreatitis. This CDR3 is CASSRGLDSHGELFF. As DNA, the CDR3 is TGTGCCAGTAGTCGGGGACTAGACTCTCACGGGGAGCTGTTTTTT.